The 3 T cell receptor beta chains given below trace back to one sample, sequenced in a study of blood T cell repertoires in COVID-19. Only in-frame clones appear in the TCRdb table, and some are missing; sequencing was by immunoSEQ multiplex PCR. The sample lists about 250,000 clones; approximately 85% were seen once. The material sequenced was PBMCs or T cells enriched from blood (not recorded which). These receptors were obtained from a woman aged 25 to 39 who had recovered from COVID-19.

This clone was observed a handful of times. This CDR3 is also generated by other DNA sequences in the sample. This sequence joins TRBV12-3 or TRBV12-4 and TRBJ1-2; D ambiguous. The CDR3 loop spans 11 amino acids. V was trimmed by 3 bases and J by 8 bases, leaving 7 bases between them. The CDR3, as DNA: TGTGCCAGCAGTTTTGGGCGCGGCTACACCTTC. Translation gives CASSFGRGYTF.

The CDR3 bases are TGTGCCAGCAGCTCCGGACAGGGCTATGGCTACACCTTC. It is translated as CASSSGQGYGYTF. The rearrangement uses TRBV7-9 and TRBJ1-2; 8 nucleotides match TRBD1. Unmatched junction bases numbered 2, after V lost 4 bases and J lost 4 bases. Per germline, CDR1 SEHNR and CDR2 FQNEAQ (reference sequence). There are 13 residues in the CDR3.

The V and J genes are TRBV19 and TRBJ1-4; D gene uncertain. Germline CDR1 reads LNHDA; CDR2 reads SQIVND (reference sequence). The V gene lost 9 bases and the J gene lost 3 bases, with 14 bases spanning the gap. The CDR3 totals 14 residues. CDR3 residues: CASHPEGPNEKLFF. For the CDR3, the DNA is TGTGCCAGCCATCCAGAGGGCCCTAATGAAAAACTGTTTTTT.